The TCR beta chain described here comes from a study of blood T cell repertoires in COVID-19. Study context: Italy, Spain and the United States were the sources of the convalescent and acute COVID-19 samples.

During active infection, Seattle patients enrolled and were then monitored through disease. There are 16 residues in the CDR3. Germline V gene lookup returns CDR1 SGHTA and CDR2 FQGNSA. The V and J ends lost 5 bases and 1 base, in that order; junction bases with no gene match: 5. Assay: immunoSEQ multiplex PCR; the TCRdb copy retains only in-frame clones and omits some. The sample contains roughly 150,000 clones, over 75% of which appear only once. The TCR sequence derives from a man younger than 35 with COVID-19, enrolled during active disease. The chain has TRBV7-2 and TRBJ2-5; 12 nucleotides align to TRBD2. Material: peripheral blood. CDR3 protein: CASSRGLAGSQETQYF. As DNA, the CDR3 is TGTGCCAGCAGCCGCGGACTAGCGGGAAGCCAAGAGACCCAGTACTTC. The whole variable domain, remainder taken from reference TRBV7-2 and TRBJ2-5, is GAGVSQSPSNKVTEKGKDVELRCDPISGHTALYWYRQSLGQGLEFLIYFQGNSAPDKSGLPSDRFSAERTGGSVSTLTIQRTQQEDSAVYLCASSRGLAGSQETQYFGPGTRLLVL.